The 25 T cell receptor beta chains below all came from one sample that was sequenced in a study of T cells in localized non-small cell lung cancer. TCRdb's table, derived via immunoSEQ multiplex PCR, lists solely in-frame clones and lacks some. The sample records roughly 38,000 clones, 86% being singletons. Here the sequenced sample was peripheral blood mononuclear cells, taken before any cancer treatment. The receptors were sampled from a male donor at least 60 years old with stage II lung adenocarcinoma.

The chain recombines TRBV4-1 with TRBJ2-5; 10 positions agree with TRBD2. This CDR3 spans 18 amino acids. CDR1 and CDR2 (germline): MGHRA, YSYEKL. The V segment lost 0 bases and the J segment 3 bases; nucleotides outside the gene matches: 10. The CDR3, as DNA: TGCGCCAGCAGCCAAGATCTGGGGGAAGCGGGAGGGAAAGAGACCCAGTACTTC. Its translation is CASSQDLGEAGGKETQYF.

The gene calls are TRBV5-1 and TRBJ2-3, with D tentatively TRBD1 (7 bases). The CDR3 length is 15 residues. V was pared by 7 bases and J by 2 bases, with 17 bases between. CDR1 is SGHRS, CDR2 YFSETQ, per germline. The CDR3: CASARGEPLTDTQYF. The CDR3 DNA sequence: TGCGCCAGCGCCAGGGGGGAACCCCTCACAGATACGCAGTATTTT.

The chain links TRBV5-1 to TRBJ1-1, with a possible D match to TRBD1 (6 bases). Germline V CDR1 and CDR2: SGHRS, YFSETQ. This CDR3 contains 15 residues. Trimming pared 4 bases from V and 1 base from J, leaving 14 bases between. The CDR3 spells CASSEQGVSNTEAFF. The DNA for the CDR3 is TGCGCCAGCAGCGAACAGGGAGTCTCGAACACTGAAGCTTTCTTT.

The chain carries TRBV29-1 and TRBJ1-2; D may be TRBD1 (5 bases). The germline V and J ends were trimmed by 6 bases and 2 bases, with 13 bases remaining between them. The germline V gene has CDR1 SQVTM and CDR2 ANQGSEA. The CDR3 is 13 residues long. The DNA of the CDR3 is TGCAGCGTGGTCCGGGGGTCCAACTATGGCTACACCTTC. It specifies CSVVRGSNYGYTF.

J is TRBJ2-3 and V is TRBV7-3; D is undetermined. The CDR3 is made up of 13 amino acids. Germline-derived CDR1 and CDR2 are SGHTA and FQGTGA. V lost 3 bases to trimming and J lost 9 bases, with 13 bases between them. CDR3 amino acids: CASSLSTRGTQYF. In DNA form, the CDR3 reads TGTGCCAGCAGCTTGTCGACGAGAGGCACGCAGTATTTT. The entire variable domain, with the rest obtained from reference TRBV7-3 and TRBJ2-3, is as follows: GAGVSQTPSNKVTEKGKYVELRCDPISGHTALYWYRQSLGQGPEFLIYFQGTGAADDSGLPNDRFFAVRPEGSVSTLKIQRTERGDSAVYLCASSLSTRGTQYFGPGTRLTVL.

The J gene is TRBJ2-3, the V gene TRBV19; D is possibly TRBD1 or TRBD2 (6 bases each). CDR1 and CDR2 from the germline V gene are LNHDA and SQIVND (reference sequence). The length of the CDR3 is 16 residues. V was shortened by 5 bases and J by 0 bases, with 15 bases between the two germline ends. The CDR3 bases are TGTGCCAGTAGTTGGGGGGCAAGACCCAGCACAGATACGCAGTATTTT. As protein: CASSWGARPSTDTQYF. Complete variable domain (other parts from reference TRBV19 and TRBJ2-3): DGGITQSPKYLFRKEGQNVTLSCEQNLNHDAMYWYRQDPGQGLRLIYYSQIVNDFQKGDIAEGYSVSREKKESFPLTVTSAQKNPTAFYLCASSWGARPSTDTQYFGPGTRLTVL.

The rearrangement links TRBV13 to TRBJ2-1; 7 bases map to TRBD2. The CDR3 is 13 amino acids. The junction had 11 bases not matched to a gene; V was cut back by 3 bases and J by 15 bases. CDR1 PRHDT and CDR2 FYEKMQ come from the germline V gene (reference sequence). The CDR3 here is CASSFGGEAPGFF. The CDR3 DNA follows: TGTGCCAGCAGCTTTGGGGGGGAGGCCCCGGGGTTCTTC.

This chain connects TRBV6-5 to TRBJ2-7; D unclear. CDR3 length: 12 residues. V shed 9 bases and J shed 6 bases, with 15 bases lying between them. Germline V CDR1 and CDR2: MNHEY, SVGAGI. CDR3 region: CASQYSAGEQYF. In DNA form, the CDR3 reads TGTGCCAGTCAGTATTCCGCCGGCGAGCAGTACTTC.

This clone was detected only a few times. The CDR3 sequence is CASQTLNTEAFF. The CDR3 DNA reads as TGTGCCAGCCAGACCTTGAACACTGAAGCTTTCTTT. This chain uses TRBV6-1 with TRBJ1-1; D uncertain. The germline V gene has CDR1 MNHNS and CDR2 SASEGT. The CDR3 extends over 12 amino acids. V lost 8 bases, J lost 0 bases, and 7 bases lay in between.

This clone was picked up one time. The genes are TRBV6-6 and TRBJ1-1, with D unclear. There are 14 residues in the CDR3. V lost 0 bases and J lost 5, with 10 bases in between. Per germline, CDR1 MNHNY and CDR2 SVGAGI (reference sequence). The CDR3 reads CASSYSSRQTEAFF. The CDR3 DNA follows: TGTGCCAGCAGTTACTCTTCTCGCCAGACTGAAGCTTTCTTT.

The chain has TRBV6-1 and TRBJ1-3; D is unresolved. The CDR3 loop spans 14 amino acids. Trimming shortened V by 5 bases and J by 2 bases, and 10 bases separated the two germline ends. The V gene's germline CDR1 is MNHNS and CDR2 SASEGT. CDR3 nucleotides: TGTGCCAGCAGTCCCTCGGCCCCTGGAAACACCATATATTTT. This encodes CASSPSAPGNTIYF.

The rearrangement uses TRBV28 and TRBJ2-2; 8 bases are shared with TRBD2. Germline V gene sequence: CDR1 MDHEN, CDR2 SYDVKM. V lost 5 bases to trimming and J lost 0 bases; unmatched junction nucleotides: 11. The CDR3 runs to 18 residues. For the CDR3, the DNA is TGTGCCAGCAGTCCCCCCGGGGGGGCCTTCGCGAACACCGGGGAGCTGTTTTTT. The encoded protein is CASSPPGGAFANTGELFF.

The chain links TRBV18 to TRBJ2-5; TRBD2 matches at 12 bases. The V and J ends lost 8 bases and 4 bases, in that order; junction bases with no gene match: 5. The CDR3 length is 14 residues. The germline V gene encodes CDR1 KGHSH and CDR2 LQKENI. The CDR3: CASMPGLAGETQYF. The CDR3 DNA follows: TGTGCCAGCATGCCGGGACTAGCGGGAGAGACCCAGTACTTC. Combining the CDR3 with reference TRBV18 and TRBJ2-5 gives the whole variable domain NAGVMQNPRHLVRRRGQEARLRCSPMKGHSHVYWYRQLPEEGLKFMVYLQKENIIDESGMPKERFSAEFPKEGPSILRIQQVVRGDSAAYFCASMPGLAGETQYFGPGTRLLVL.

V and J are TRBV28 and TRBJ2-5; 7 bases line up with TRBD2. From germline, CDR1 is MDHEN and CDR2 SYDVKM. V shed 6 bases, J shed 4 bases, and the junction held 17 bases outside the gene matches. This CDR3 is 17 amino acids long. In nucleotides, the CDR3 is TGTGCCAGCAGCTCCGCCGGGCTAGCGGTGGGAAGAGAGACCCAGTACTTC. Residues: CASSSAGLAVGRETQYF.

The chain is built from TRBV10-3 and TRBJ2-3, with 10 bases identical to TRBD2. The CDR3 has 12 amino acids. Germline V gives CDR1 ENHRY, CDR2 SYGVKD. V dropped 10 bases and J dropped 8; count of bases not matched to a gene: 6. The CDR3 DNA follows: TGTGCCACGTGGACTAGCGGTCCTACGCAGTATTTT. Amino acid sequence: CATWTSGPTQYF.

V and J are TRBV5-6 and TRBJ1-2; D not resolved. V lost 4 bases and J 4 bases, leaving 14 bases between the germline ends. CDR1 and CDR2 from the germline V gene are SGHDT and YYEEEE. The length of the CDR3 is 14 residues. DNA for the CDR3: TGTGCCAGCAGCCCACCCCAAAACCCCTATGGCTACACCTTC. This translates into CASSPPQNPYGYTF.

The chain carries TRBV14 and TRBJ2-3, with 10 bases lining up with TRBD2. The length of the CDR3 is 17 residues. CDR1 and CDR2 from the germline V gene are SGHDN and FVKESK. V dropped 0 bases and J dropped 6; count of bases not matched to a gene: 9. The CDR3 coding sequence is TGTGCCAGCAGCCAAGATCGGACTAGCGGCCCCCCGGATACGCAGTATTTT. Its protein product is CASSQDRTSGPPDTQYF.

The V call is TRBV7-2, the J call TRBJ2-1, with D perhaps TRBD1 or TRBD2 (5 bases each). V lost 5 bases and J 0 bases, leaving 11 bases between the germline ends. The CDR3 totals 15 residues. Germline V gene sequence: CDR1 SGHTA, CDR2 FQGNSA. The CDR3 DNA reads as TGTGCCAGCAGCCTGGGACCGAGCTCCTACAATGAGCAGTTCTTC. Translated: CASSLGPSSYNEQFF.

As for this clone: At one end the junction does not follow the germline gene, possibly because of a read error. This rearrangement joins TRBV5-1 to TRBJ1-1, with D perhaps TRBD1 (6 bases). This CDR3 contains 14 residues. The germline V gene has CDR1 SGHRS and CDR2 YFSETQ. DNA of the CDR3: TGTGCCAGCAGCTTTTTGACAGGTACTTTACAAGCTTTCTTT. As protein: CASSFLTGTLQAFF.

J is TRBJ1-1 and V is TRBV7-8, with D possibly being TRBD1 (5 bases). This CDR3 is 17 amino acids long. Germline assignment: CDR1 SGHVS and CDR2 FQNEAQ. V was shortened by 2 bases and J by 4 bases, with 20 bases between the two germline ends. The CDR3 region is CASSLLGPPGGTTEAFF. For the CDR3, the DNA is TGTGCCAGCAGCTTACTGGGGCCCCCCGGGGGAACCACTGAAGCTTTCTTT.

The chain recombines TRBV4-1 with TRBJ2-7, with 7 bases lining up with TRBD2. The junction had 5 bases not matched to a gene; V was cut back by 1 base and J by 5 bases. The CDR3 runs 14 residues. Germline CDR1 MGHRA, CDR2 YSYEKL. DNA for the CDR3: TGCGCCAGCAGCCAAGGCCGGACTAGGAACGAGCAGTACTTC. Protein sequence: CASSQGRTRNEQYF.

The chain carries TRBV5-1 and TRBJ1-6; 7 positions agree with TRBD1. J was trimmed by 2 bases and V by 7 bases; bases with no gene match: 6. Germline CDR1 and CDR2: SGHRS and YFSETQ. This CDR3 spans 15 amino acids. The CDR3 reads CASSPRGTYNSPLHF. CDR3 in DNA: TGCGCCAGCTCCCCCAGGGGGACCTATAATTCACCCCTCCACTTT.

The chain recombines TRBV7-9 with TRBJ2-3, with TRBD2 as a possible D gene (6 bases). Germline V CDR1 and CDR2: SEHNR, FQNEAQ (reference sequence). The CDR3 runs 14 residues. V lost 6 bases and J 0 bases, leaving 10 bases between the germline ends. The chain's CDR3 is CASRGGMSTDTQYF. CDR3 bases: TGTGCCAGCAGGGGCGGGATGAGCACAGATACGCAGTATTTT.

CDR3 loop: CASSLDTYNEQFF. CDR3 in DNA: TGCGCCAGCAGCTTGGACACCTACAATGAGCAGTTCTTC. The V and J genes are TRBV5-1 and TRBJ2-1, with D unclear. The germline V gene has CDR1 SGHRS and CDR2 YFSETQ. The CDR3 extends over 13 amino acids. V was clipped by 0 bases and J by 2 bases, with 3 bases between them.

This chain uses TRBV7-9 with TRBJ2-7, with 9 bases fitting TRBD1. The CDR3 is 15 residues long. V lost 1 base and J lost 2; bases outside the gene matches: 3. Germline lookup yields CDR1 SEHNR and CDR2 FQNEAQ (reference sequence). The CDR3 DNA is TGTGCCAGCAGCTTAGGGACAGGGGCCACCTACGAGCAGTACTTC. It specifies CASSLGTGATYEQYF.